This TCR beta chain was captured by sequencing in a study of T cell responses to AZD1222 COVID-19 vaccine. The CDR3 totals 13 residues. The germline V gene has CDR1 GTSNPN and CDR2 SVGIG (reference sequence). Trimming cost V 3 bases and J 8 bases, with 13 bases left between them. Sequenced by immunoSEQ multiplex PCR; TCRdb stores in-frame clones only, minus some. This repertoire shows approximately 150,000 clones, roughly 89% found once; its top ten account for roughly 1.5%. The sample in question was peripheral blood, obtained 28 days after the second AZD1222 dose. The TCR originated in an adult who received the AZD1222 COVID-19 vaccine. The chain links TRBV30 to TRBJ1-4; possible D gene TRBD1, 6 bases. This CDR3 reads CAWSSGASEKLFF. The CDR3 DNA follows: TGTGCCTGGAGCTCAGGGGCAAGCGAAAAACTGTTTTTT.